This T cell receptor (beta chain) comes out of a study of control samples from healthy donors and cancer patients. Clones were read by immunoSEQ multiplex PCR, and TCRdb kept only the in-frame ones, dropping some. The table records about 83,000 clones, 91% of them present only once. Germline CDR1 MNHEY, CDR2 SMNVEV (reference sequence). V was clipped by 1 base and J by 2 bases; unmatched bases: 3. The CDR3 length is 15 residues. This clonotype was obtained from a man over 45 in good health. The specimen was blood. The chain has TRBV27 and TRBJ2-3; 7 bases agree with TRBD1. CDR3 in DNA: TGTGCCAGCAGTTTATACGACAGGGACACAGATACGCAGTATTTT. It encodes CASSLYDRDTDTQYF.